A single sample gave rise to the 18 T cell receptor beta chains below, sequenced in a study of T cells in Graves' hyperthyroidism and ophthalmopathy. Amplification targeted TCR beta CDR3 regions from RNA transcripts. HTBI primers were the set used in a first-round RT-PCR of the TCR CDR3. Via MiXCR, TCRdb re-called the multiplex PCR reads, giving one row per CDR3 protein. The sample holds 250,000 to 400,000 distinct CDR3 sequences, around 13% seen once. Sequencing input: blood. The receptor source for this set is a woman aged 40 to 55 with Graves' ophthalmopathy.

The sample holds many counts of this clonotype. V and J are TRBV20-1 and TRBJ1-2; D is undetermined. The CDR3 length is 14 residues. V lost 1 base and J lost 0, with 9 bases in between. Germline V lookup: CDR1 DFQATT, CDR2 SNEGSKA (reference sequence). As DNA, the CDR3 is TGCAGTGCTAGAGTGTCCATTACTAACTATGGCTACACCTTC. Protein: CSARVSITNYGYTF.

This clonotype turned up a few times. This chain uses TRBV20-1 with TRBJ1-6; TRBD1 matches 8 bases. The V gene end was trimmed by 0 bases and the J gene end by 9 bases; junction bases not matched to a gene: 7. This CDR3 spans 15 amino acids. The germline V gene encodes CDR1 DFQATT and CDR2 SNEGSKA (reference sequence). CDR3 sequence reads: CSARDMQGAPSPLHF. The CDR3 nucleotides read TGCAGTGCTAGAGATATGCAGGGGGCGCCTTCACCCCTCCACTTT.

The chain's CDR3 is CASSTGTGAKGNTIYF. CDR3 sequence (DNA): TGTGCCAGCAGCACCGGGACAGGGGCGAAGGGAAACACCATATATTTT. V and J are TRBV3-1 and TRBJ1-3; 10 bases are a match to TRBD1. After removal of 5 bases from V and 4 bases from J, the junction contained 8 bases not matched to a gene. CDR3 size: 16 residues. In germline, CDR1 is LGHDT, CDR2 YNNKEL (reference sequence).

The rearrangement uses TRBV5-1 and TRBJ2-7; the match to TRBD1 covers 9 bases. CDR1 is SGHRS, CDR2 YFSETQ, per germline. V lost 4 bases and J lost 2; bases outside the gene matches: 4. This CDR3 region has 14 residues. DNA of the CDR3: TGCGCCAGCAGCCTCGACAGGGGGACCTACGAGCAGTACTTC. Encoded protein: CASSLDRGTYEQYF. Combining the CDR3 with reference TRBV5-1 and TRBJ2-7 gives the whole variable domain KAGVTQTPRYLIKTRGQQVTLSCSPISGHRSVSWYQQTPGQGLQFLFEYFSETQRNKGNFPGRFSGRQFSNSRSEMNVSTLELGDSALYLCASSLDRGTYEQYFGPGTRLTVT.

Turning to this clonotype: This may stem from a read error, because a much larger clone lies one nucleotide away. The chain combines TRBV11-2 with TRBJ1-2, with unresolved D. The CDR3 spans 14 residues. Looked up from germline, CDR1 is SGHAT and CDR2 is FQNNGV. The CDR3 reads CVSTPDGANYGYTF. CDR3 nucleotides: TGTGTCAGCACACCGGACGGAGCTAACTATGGCTACACCTTC.

V usage is TRBV6-2 or TRBV6-3 and J usage is TRBJ2-4, with 10 bases identical to TRBD2. The trim removed 2 bases at V and 0 bases at J, leaving 7 bases unmatched. The germline V gene encodes CDR1 MNHEY and CDR2 SVGEGT. The CDR3 sequence is 18 residues long. The CDR3: CASSYRASGSIAKNIQYF. DNA of the CDR3: TGTGCCAGCAGTTACAGGGCTAGCGGGAGTATAGCCAAAAACATTCAGTACTTC.

This clonotype was found many times. The chain carries TRBV12-3 or TRBV12-4 and TRBJ1-2; tentatively, D is TRBD1 (5 bases). Trimming pared 6 bases from V and 1 base from J, leaving 12 bases between. This CDR3 contains 14 residues. The CDR3 DNA reads as TGTGCCAGCAGCCGGGACTGGATTAACTATGGCTACACCTTC. Protein sequence: CASSRDWINYGYTF.

In this sample, this clonotype turned up many times. V and J are TRBV6-1 and TRBJ1-2; D unclear. Germline CDR1 MNHNS, CDR2 SASEGT. There are 17 residues in the CDR3. The germline V and J ends were trimmed by 5 bases and 2 bases, with 21 bases remaining between them. The CDR3 reads CASSYMAPPGRNYGYTF. The CDR3 region has the DNA TGTGCCAGCAGTTATATGGCCCCCCCGGGCAGGAACTATGGCTACACCTTC.

The chain carries TRBV20-1 and TRBJ1-2; D uncertain. The CDR3 has 12 residues. The V and J ends lost 3 bases and 8 bases respectively, with 13 bases between them. CDR1 is DFQATT and CDR2 is SNEGSKA in the germline V gene (reference sequence). The CDR3 spells CSASSRVDGYTF. In DNA, the CDR3 is TGCAGTGCTAGCTCGAGGGTTGACGGCTACACCTTC.

This clonotype was counted ten times or more. The chain employs TRBV12-3 or TRBV12-4 and TRBJ2-3; possible D gene TRBD2, 6 bases. V was pared by 6 bases and J by 0 bases, with 16 bases between. The CDR3 length is 16 residues. The CDR3 DNA reads as TGTGCCAGCAGCATTCTTAAGGCGGGGAGCACAGATACGCAGTATTTT. This translates into CASSILKAGSTDTQYF.

In this sample, this clonotype turned up many times. The J gene is TRBJ2-1, the V gene TRBV5-1; 12 nucleotides match TRBD2. Trimming took 4 bases from V and 5 from J; bases not matched to a gene: 13. CDR1 and CDR2 from the germline V gene are SGHRS and YFSETQ. The CDR3 is 18 residues long. CDR3 coding DNA: TGCGCCAGCAGCAGAACTAGCGGGGGGCCCATTCCTAACAATGAGCAGTTCTTC. Its translation is CASSRTSGGPIPNNEQFF.

This clonotype was seen many times. The chain links TRBV19 to TRBJ2-5, with D possibly matching TRBD2 (6 bases). CDR3 length: 17 residues. The ends were cut back, 5 bases at V and 5 bases at J, with 24 bases in the middle. Germline loops: CDR1 LNHDA, CDR2 SQIVND (reference sequence). CDR3 DNA: TGTGCCAGTAGTCCGGGGAGGAGACAGCCAGGGAGGGAGACCCAGTACTTC. Its protein product is CASSPGRRQPGRETQYF.

This clonotype was counted at least ten times. This chain links TRBV29-1 with TRBJ2-3; D is ambiguous. Germline values: CDR1 SQVTM, CDR2 ANQGSEA. This CDR3 comprises 13 residues. The V gene lost 4 bases and the J gene lost 0 bases, with 8 bases spanning the gap. DNA for the CDR3: TGCAGCGTTGCCCCAGACAGCACAGATACGCAGTATTTT. This gives the protein CSVAPDSTDTQYF.

This rearrangement joins TRBV20-1 to TRBJ1-4; possible D gene TRBD1, 6 bases. The CDR3 extends over 16 amino acids. Germline-derived CDR1 and CDR2 are DFQATT and SNEGSKA (reference sequence). V dropped 2 bases and J dropped 3 bases, with 16 bases sitting between them. The chain's CDR3 is CSARPSNRVANEKLFF. In DNA form, the CDR3 reads TGCAGTGCTAGACCAAGCAACAGGGTAGCTAATGAAAAACTGTTTTTT.

This clonotype was counted a single time. A read error is possible here, since a much larger clone lies one base away. The chain combines TRBV19 with TRBJ2-7; D possibly corresponds to TRBD2 (5 bases). Germline CDR1 LNHDA, CDR2 SQIVND (reference sequence). The CDR3 contains 12 residues. CDR3 sequence: CASSILEGEQHF. Written as DNA, the CDR3 is TGTGCCAGTAGTATCCTAGAGGGCGAGCAGCACTTC.

This clonotype was found a few times. This chain connects TRBV18 to TRBJ1-4, with D tentatively TRBD1 (5 bases). The V end was cut by 0 bases, the J end by 3 bases, with 11 bases between. The CDR3 covers 16 residues. Per the germline V gene, CDR1 is KGHSH and CDR2 is LQKENI. CDR3 residues: CASSPPRGPSNEKLFF. Written as DNA, the CDR3 is TGTGCCAGCTCACCACCGAGGGGACCGTCTAATGAAAAACTGTTTTTT.

This clonotype has a count of ten or more. The chain carries TRBV27 and TRBJ1-1, with D possibly matching TRBD1 (5 bases). V dropped 8 bases and J dropped 3 bases, with 16 bases sitting between them. CDR1 MNHEY and CDR2 SMNVEV come from the germline V gene (reference sequence). The CDR3 runs 14 residues. The CDR3 is CASSPRGLHTEAFF. In DNA form, the CDR3 reads TGTGCCAGCTCACCTAGGGGTCTGCACACTGAAGCTTTCTTT.

A few counts support this clonotype. V usage is TRBV3-1 and J usage is TRBJ1-2; tentative D call: TRBD1 (5 bases). Germline CDR1 is LGHDT and CDR2 is YNNKEL (reference sequence). This CDR3 spans 15 amino acids. Trimming pared 0 bases from V and 5 bases from J, leaving 13 bases between. Here the CDR3 reads CASSQDRGARYGYTF. CDR3 nucleotide sequence: TGTGCCAGCAGCCAAGATAGGGGCGCAAGGTATGGCTACACCTTC.